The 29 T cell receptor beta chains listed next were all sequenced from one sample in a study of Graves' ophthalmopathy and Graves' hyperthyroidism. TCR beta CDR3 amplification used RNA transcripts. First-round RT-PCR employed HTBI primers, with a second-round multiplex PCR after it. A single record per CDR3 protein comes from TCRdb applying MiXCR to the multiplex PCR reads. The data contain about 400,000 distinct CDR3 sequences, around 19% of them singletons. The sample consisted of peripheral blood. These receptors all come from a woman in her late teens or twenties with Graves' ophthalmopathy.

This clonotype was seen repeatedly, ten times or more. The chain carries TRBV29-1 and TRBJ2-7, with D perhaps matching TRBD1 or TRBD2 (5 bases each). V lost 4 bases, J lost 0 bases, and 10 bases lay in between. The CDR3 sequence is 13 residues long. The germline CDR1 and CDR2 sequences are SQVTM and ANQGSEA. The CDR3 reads CSVARGASYEQYF. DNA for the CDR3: TGCAGCGTTGCGAGGGGAGCCTCCTACGAGCAGTACTTC.

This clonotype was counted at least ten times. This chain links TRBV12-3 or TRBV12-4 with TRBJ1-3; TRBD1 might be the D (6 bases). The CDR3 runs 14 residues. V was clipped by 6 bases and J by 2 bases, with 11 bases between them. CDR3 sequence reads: CASSTGQPGNTIYF. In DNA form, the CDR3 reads TGTGCCAGCAGCACCGGACAGCCTGGAAACACCATATATTTT.

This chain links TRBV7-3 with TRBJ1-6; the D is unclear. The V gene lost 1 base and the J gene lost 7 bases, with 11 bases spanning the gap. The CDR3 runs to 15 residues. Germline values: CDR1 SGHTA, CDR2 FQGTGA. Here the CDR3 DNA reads TGTGCCAGCAGCTTAAATAGCGTAGGGAATTCACCCCTCCACTTT. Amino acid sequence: CASSLNSVGNSPLHF.

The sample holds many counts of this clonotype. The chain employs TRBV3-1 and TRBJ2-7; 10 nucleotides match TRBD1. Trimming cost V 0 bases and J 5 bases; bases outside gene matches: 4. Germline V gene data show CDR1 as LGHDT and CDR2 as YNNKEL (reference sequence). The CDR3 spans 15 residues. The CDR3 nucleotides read TGTGCCAGCAGCCAAGAGGACAGGGGGAGAGACGAGCAGTACTTC. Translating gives CASSQEDRGRDEQYF.

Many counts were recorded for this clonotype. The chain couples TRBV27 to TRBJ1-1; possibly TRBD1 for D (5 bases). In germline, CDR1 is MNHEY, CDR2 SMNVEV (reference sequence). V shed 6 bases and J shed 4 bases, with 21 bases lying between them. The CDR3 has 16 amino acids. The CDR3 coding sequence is TGTGCCAGCAGCCGTCCAAGGGGAGGGAGAAGCACTGAAGCTTTCTTT. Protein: CASSRPRGGRSTEAFF.

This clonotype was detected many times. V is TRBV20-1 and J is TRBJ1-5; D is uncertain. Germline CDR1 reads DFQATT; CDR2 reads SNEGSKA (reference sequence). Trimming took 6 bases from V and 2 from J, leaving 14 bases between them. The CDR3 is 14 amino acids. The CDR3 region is CSAGEVIGNQPQHF. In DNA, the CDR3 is TGCAGTGCCGGCGAGGTCATAGGCAATCAGCCCCAGCATTTT.

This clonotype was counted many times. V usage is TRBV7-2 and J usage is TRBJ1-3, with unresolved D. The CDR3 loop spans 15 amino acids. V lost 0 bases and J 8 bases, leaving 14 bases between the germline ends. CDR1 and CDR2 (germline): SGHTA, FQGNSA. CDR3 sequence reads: CASSLAYGSTDTIYF. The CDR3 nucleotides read TGTGCCAGCAGCTTAGCGTACGGTAGCACAGACACCATATATTTT.

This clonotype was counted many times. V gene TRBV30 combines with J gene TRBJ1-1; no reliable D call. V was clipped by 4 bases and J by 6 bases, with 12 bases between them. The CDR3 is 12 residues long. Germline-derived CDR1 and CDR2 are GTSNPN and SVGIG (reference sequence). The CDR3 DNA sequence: TGTGCCTGGACCCCCGGGAAGGCTGAAGCTTTCTTT. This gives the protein CAWTPGKAEAFF. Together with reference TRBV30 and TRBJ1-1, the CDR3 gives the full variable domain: SQTIHQWPATLVQPVGSPLSLECTVEGTSNPNLYWYRQAAGRGLQLLFYSVGIGQISSEVPQNLSASRPQDRQFILSSKKLLLSDSGFYLCAWTPGKAEAFFGQGTRLTVV.

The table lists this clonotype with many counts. For the CDR3, the DNA is TGTGCCAGCAGTCTGAGACAGGGCTCCCCCATGGCCACTGAAGCTTTCTTT. Its protein product is CASSLRQGSPMATEAFF. The J gene is TRBJ1-1, the V gene TRBV12-3 or TRBV12-4, with TRBD1 identical over 7 bases. The V and J ends lost 5 bases and 4 bases, in that order; junction bases with no gene match: 16. This CDR3 is built from 17 residues.

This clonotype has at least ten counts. CDR3 protein: CASKAALHSGNTIYF. The CDR3 DNA follows: TGTGCCAGTAAGGCGGCTCTTCATTCTGGAAACACCATATATTTT. This rearrangement joins TRBV19 to TRBJ1-3; D is unclear. Trimming took 7 bases from V and 1 from J, leaving 14 bases between them. The length of the CDR3 is 15 residues. Per germline, CDR1 LNHDA and CDR2 SQIVND (reference sequence).

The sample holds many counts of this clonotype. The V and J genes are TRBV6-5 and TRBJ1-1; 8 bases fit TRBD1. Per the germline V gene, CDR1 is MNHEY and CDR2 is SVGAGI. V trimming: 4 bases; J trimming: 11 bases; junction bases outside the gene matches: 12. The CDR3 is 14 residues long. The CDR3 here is CASSWDRQGPRAFF. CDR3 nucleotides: TGTGCCAGCAGTTGGGACAGGCAAGGACCTAGGGCTTTCTTT.

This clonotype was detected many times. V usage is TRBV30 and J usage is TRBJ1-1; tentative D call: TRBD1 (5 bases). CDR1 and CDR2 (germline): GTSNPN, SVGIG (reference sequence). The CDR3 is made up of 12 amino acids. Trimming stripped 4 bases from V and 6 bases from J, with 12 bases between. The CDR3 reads CAWIGELAEAFF. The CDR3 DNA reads TGTGCCTGGATAGGGGAACTGGCTGAAGCTTTCTTT.

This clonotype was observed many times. The CDR3 DNA is TGTGCCAGCAGTTACTCATCAACAGTTGGGGGCTACACCTTC. Translating gives CASSYSSTVGGYTF. This rearrangement joins TRBV6-5 to TRBJ1-2, with D unresolved. Trimming removed 0 bases at V and 8 bases at J, with 13 bases between. The germline V gene has CDR1 MNHEY and CDR2 SVGAGI. This CDR3 contains 14 residues.

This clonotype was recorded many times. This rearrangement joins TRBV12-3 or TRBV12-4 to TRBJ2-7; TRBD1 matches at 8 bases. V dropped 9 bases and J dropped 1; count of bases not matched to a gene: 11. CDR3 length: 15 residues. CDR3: CASRFGTGLSYEQYF. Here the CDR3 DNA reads TGTGCCAGTCGGTTCGGGACAGGTCTTTCCTACGAGCAGTACTTC.

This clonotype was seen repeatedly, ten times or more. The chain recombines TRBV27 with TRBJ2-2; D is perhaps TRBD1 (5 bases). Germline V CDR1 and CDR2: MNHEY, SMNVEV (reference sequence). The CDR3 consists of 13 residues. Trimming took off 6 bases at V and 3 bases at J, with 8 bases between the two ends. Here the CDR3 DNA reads TGTGCCAGCAGCCGACAGTACACCGGGGAGCTGTTTTTT. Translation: CASSRQYTGELFF.

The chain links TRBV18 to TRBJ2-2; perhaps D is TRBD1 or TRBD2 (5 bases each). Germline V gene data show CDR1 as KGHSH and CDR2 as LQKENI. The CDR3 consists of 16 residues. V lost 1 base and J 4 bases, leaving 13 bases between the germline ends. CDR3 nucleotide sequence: TGTGCCAGCTCACCACAGGGACCGCTAAGCACCGGGGAGCTGTTTTTT. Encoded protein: CASSPQGPLSTGELFF.

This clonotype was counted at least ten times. CDR3: CATSDHKDGYTF. In nucleotides, the CDR3 is TGTGCCACCAGTGATCACAAAGACGGCTACACCTTC. The J gene is TRBJ1-2, the V gene TRBV24-1; D is uncertain. This CDR3 has 12 residues. Germline V lookup: CDR1 KGHDR, CDR2 SFDVKD. V lost 3 bases and J 8 bases, leaving 9 bases between the germline ends.

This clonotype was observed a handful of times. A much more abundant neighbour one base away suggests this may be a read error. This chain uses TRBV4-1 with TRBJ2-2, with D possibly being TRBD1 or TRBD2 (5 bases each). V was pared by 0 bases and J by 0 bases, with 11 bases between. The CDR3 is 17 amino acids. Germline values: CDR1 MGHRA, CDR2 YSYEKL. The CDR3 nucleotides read TGCGCCAGCAGCCAAGACCGGGGCAGCGCGAACACCGGGGAGCTGTTTTTT. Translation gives CASSQDRGSANTGELFF.

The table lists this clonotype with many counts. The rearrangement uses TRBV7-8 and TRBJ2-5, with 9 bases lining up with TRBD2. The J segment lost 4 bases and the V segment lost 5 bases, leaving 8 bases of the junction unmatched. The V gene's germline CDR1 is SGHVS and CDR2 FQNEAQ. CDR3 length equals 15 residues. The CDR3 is CASSTLGGGGETQYF. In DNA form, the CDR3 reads TGTGCCAGCAGCACCCTCGGCGGGGGGGGAGAGACCCAGTACTTC.

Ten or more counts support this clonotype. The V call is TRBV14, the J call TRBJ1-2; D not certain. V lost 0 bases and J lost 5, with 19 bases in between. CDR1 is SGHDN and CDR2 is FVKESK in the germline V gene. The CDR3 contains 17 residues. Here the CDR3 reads CASSQDLGGPGSYGYTF. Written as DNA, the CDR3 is TGTGCCAGCAGCCAAGATCTTGGTGGTCCGGGGAGTTATGGCTACACCTTC.

CDR3 DNA sequence: TGTGCCAGCAGCCGGACCTCAGAGGAAGCTTTCTTT. This sequence encodes CASSRTSEEAFF. The V and J genes are TRBV4-2 and TRBJ1-1; D is ambiguous. CDR3 length: 12 residues. Per germline, CDR1 LGHNA and CDR2 YNFKEQ. V was pared by 4 bases and J by 8 bases, with 11 bases between.

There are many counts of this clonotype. The CDR3 nucleotides read TGTGCCAGCAGCTACGGACAGGGGCGGCAAGAGACCCAGTACTTC. Translated: CASSYGQGRQETQYF. The chain combines TRBV12-3 or TRBV12-4 with TRBJ2-5; TRBD1 agrees at 9 bases. The CDR3 loop spans 15 amino acids. Trimming took 6 bases from V and 2 from J; bases not matched to a gene: 7.

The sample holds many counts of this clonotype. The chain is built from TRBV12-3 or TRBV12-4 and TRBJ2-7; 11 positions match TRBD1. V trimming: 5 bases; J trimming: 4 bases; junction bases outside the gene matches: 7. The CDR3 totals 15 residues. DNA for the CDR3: TGTGCCAGCAGTCAAAGGACAGGGGGCGGGTACGAGCAGTACTTC. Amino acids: CASSQRTGGGYEQYF.

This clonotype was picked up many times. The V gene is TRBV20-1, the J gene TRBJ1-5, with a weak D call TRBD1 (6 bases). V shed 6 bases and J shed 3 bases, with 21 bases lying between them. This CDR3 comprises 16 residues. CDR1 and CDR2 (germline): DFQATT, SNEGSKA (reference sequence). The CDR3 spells CSAVLGAGDFNQPQHF. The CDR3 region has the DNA TGCAGTGCCGTATTGGGGGCAGGGGATTTCAATCAGCCCCAGCATTTT.

The CDR3 region has the DNA TGTGCCAGCAGTAGTAGACAGGGGGCTGTCTCACCCCTCCACTTT. Its protein product is CASSSRQGAVSPLHF. The genes are TRBV12-3 or TRBV12-4 and TRBJ1-6; 10 bases match TRBD1. The CDR3 is made up of 15 amino acids. Unmatched junction bases numbered 8, after V lost 5 bases and J lost 10 bases.

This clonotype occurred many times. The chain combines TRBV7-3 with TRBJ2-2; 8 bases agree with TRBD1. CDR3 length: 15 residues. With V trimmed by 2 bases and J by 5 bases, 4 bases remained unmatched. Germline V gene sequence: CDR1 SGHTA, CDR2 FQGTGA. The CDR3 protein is CASSLAWTGTGELFF. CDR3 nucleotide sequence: TGTGCCAGCAGCTTAGCTTGGACAGGGACCGGGGAGCTGTTTTTT.

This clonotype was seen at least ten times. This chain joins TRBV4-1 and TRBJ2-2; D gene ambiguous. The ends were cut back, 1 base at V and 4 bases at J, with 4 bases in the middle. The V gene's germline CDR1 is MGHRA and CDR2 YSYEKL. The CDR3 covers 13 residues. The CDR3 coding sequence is TGCGCCAGCAGCCAAGTACTCACCGGGGAGCTGTTTTTT. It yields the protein CASSQVLTGELFF.

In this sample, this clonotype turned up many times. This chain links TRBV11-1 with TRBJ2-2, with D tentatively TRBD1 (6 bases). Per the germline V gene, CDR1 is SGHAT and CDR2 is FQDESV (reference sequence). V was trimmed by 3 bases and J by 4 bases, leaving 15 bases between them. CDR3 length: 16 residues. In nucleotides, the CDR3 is TGTGCCAGCAGCTTCGCAACAGGGTATAGCACCGGGGAGCTGTTTTTT. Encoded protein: CASSFATGYSTGELFF.

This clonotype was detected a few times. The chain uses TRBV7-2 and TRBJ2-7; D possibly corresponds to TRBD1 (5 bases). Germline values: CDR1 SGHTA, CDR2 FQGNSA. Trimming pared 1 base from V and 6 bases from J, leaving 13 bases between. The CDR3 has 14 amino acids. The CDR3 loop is CASSLDSTAREQYF. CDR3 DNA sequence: TGTGCCAGCAGCTTAGATTCGACAGCACGCGAGCAGTACTTC.